Listed here is a single T cell receptor (beta chain). The antigen is undetermined. Trimming left V 8 bases short and J 1 base short, with 14 bases between. This CDR3 is 14 amino acids long. The germline CDR1 and CDR2 sequences are MDHEN and SYDVKM. This specimen comes from a study of cytomegalovirus exposure and HLA in healthy donors. Study observations and caveats: The study labeled 170 or so TCR beta chains cytomegalovirus-associated. In vitro checks showed that a few CMV-associated chains really do target CMV antigens. Most sequenced TCRs were rare (though some public TCRs occurred in many donors). DRB1 showed the most TCR associations and HLA-C the fewest in a later analysis, as rates varied by HLA locus.

PCR was performed using 60 Vbeta and 13 Jbeta primers. Libraries were prepared by immunoSEQ multiplex PCR; TCRdb keeps only in-frame clonotypes and omits some of them. The data hold fewer than 200,000 clones, with 75% to 90% observed a single time. The chain couples TRBV28 to TRBJ1-1, with no clear D. Sequencing was carried out using PBMCs. The sequence came from a girl aged 2-10 years in good health and CMV-seropositive. The chain's CDR3 is CASGPSRGNTEAFF. Here the CDR3 DNA reads TGTGCCAGCGGCCCATCCCGGGGGAACACTGAAGCTTTCTTT.